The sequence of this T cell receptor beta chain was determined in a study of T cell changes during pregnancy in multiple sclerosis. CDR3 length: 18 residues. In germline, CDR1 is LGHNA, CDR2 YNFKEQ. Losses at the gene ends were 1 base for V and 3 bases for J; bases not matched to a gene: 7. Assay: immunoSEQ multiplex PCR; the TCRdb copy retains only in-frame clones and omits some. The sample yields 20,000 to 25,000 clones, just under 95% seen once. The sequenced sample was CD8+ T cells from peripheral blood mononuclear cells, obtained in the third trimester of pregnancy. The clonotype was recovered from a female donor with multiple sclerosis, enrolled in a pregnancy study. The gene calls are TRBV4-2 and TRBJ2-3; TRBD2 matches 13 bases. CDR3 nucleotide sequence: TGTGCCAGCAGCCAAGGAATTGGACTAGCGGGGGTAACAGATACGCAGTATTTT. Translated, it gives CASSQGIGLAGVTDTQYF.